There are many counts of the clone carrying this T cell receptor (beta chain). What it recognizes is unknown. This sample is part of a study of neurological immune-mediated disorders. Time point here: longitudinal time-point 1 (baseline). Unsorted libraries were derived from 2 million PBMCs stored at -80 C. 5'RACE generated cDNA with 10-nucleotide random UMIs. TCRdb reprocessed the 5' RACE reads with MiXCR, giving one entry per CDR3 protein. The table has roughly 75,000 distinct CDR3 sequences, roughly 13% seen once. Germline-derived CDR1 and CDR2 are SGHTA and FQGNSA. The CDR3 contains 14 residues. The ends were cut back, 3 bases at V and 4 bases at J, with 12 bases in the middle. Study observations and caveats: Sharing of CDR3 amino acid sequences among expanded clones across subjects was absent, suggesting private repertoires in all groups. In HTLV-1-associated myelopathy, TCR clonal expansion was greatest, whereas multiple sclerosis had the least, falling below healthy controls.

Material: PBMCs. This sequence joins TRBV7-2 and TRBJ1-1; D uncertain. The source of this sequence is a female donor with HTLV-1-associated myelopathy (HAM/TSP). The CDR3 bases are TGTGCCAGCAGCTTGGAACGGGCCGGCACTGAAGCTTTCTTT. Translated, it gives CASSLERAGTEAFF.